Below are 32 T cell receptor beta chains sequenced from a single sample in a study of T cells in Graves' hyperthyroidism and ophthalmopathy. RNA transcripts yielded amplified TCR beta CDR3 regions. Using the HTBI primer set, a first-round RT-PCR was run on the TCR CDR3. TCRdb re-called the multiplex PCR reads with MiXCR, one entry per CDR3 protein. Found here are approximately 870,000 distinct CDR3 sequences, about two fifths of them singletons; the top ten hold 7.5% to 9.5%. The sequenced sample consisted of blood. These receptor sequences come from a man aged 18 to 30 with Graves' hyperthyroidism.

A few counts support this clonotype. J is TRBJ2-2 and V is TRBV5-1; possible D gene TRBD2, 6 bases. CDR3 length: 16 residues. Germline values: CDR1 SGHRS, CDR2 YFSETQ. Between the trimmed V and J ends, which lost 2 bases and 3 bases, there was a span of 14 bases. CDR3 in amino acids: CASSFRGKRDTGELFF. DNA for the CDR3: TGCGCCAGCAGCTTCCGCGGGAAAAGGGACACCGGGGAGCTGTTTTTT.

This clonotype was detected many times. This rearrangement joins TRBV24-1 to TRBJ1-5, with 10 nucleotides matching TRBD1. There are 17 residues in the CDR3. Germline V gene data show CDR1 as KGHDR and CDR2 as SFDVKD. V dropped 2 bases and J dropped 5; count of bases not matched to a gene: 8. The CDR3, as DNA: TGTGCCACCAGTGATTCCGGGACAGGGGTCCGGGATCAGCCCCAGCATTTT. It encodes CATSDSGTGVRDQPQHF.

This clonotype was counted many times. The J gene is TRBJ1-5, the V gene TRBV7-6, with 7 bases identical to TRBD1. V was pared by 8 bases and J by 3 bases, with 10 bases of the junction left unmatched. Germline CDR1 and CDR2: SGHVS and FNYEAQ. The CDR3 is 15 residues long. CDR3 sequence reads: CASSPGTAFNQPQHF. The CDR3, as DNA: TGTGCCAGCTCACCCGGGACAGCTTTCAATCAGCCCCAGCATTTT.

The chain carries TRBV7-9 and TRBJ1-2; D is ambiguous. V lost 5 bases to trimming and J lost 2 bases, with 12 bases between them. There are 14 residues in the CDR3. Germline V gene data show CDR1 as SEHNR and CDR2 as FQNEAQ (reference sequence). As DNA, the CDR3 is TGTGCCAGCAGCCAAGCGGGAAAAAACTATGGCTACACCTTC. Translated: CASSQAGKNYGYTF.

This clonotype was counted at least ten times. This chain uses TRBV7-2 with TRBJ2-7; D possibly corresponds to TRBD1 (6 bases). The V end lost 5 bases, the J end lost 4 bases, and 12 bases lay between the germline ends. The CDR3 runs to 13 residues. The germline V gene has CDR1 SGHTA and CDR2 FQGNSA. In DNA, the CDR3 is TGTGCCAGCAGCAGAGGTACAGGGTACGAGCAGTACTTC. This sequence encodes CASSRGTGYEQYF.

The CDR3 DNA is TGTGCCAGCAGCGTAGAGGCAGGGTGGAACACTGAAGCTTTCTTT. Translated, it gives CASSVEAGWNTEAFF. The chain links TRBV9 to TRBJ1-1, with TRBD1 as a possible D gene (5 bases). The CDR3 totals 15 residues. CDR1 SGDLS and CDR2 YYNGEE come from the germline V gene. Between the trimmed V and J ends, which lost 0 bases and 1 base, there was a span of 10 bases. Using reference TRBV9 and TRBJ1-1 for the parts outside the CDR3, the full variable domain is DSGVTQTPKHLITATGQRVTLRCSPRSGDLSVYWYQQSLDQGLQFLIQYYNGEERAKGNILERFSAQQFPDLHSELNLSSLELGDSALYFCASSVEAGWNTEAFFGQGTRLTVV.

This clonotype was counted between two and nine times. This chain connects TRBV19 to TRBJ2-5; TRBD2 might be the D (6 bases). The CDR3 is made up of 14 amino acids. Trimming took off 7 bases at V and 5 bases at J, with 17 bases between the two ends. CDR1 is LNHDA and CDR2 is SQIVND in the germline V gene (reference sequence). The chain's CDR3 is CASTSEIAGETQYF. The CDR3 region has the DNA TGTGCCAGTACTAGCGAAATCGCCGGGGAGACCCAGTACTTC.

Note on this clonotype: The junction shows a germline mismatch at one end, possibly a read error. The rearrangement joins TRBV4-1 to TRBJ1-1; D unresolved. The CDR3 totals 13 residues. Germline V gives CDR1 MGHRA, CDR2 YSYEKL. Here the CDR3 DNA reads TGCGCCAGCAGCCAAGACAGAAACACTGAAGCTTCCTTT. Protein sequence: CASSQDRNTEASF.

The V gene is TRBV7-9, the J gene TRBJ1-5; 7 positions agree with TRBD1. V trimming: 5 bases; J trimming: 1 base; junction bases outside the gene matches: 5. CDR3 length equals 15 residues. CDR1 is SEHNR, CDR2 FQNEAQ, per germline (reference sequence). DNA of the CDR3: TGTGCCAGCAGCCCGGACAGGCCGAGCAATCAGCCCCAGCATTTT. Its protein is CASSPDRPSNQPQHF.

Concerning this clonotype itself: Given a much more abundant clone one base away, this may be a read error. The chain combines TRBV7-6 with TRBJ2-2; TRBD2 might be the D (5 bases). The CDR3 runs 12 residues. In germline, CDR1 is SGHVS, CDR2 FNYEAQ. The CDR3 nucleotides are TGTGCCAGCAGCGAACTCACCGGGAAGCTGTTTTTT. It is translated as CASSELTGKLFF.

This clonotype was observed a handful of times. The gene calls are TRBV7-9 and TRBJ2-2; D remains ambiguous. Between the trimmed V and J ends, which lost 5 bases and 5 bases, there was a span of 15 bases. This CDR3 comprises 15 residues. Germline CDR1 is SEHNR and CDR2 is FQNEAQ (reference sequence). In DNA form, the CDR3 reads TGTGCCAGCAGCCCGCCGGAGCCACTGACCGGGGAGCTGTTTTTT. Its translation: CASSPPEPLTGELFF.

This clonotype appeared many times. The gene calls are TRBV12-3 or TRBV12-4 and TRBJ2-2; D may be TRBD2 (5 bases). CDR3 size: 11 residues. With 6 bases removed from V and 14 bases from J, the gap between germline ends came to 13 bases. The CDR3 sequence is CASSLLGELFF. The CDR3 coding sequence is TGTGCCAGCAGCCTGTTGGGAGAACTGTTTTTT.

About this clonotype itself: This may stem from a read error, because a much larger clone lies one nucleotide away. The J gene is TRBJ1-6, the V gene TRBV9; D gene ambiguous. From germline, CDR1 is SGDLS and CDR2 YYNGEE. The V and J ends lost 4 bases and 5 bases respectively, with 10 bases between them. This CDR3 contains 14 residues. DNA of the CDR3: TGTGCCAGCAGCTTGGAACCTAATAATTCACCCCTCCACTTT. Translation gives CASSLEPNNSPLHF.

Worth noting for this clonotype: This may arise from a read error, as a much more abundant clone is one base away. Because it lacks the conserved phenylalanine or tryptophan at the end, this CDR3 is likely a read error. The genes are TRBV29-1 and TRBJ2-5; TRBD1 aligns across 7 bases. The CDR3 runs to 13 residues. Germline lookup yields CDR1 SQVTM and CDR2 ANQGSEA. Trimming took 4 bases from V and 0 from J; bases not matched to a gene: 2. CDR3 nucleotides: TGCAGCGTTGCAGGGACAGACCAAGAGACCCAGTACTCC. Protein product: CSVAGTDQETQYS.

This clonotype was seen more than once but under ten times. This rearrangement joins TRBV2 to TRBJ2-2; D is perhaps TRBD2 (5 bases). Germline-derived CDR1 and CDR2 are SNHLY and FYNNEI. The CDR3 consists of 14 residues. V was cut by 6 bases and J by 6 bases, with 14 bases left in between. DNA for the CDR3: TGTGCCAGCAGGGACGAACTAGTTGCCGGGGAGCTGTTTTTT. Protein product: CASRDELVAGELFF.

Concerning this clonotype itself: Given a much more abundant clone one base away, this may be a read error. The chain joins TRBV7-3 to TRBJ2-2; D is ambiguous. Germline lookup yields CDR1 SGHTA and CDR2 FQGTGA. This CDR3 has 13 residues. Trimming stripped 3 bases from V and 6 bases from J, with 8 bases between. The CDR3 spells CASSLVPAGELFF. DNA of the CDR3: TGTGCCAGCAGCTTGGTCCCGGCCGGGGAGCTGTTTTTT. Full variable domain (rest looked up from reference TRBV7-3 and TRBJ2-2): GAGVSQTPSNKVTEKGKYVELRCDPISGHTALYWYRQSLGQGPEFLIYFQGTGAADDSGLPNDRFFAVRPEGSVSTLKIQRTERGDSAVYLCASSLVPAGELFFGEGSRLTVL.

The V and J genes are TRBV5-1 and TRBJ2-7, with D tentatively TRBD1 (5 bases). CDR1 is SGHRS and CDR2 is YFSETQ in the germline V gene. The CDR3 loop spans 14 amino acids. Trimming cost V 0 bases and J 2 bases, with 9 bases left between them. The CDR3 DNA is TGCGCCAGCAGCTTGGAGGACAATCCCTACGAGCAGTACTTC. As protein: CASSLEDNPYEQYF.

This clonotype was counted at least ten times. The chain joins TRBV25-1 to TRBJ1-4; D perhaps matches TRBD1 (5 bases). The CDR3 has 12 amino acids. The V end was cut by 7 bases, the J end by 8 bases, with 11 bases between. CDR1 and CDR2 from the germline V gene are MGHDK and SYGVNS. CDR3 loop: CASTVGDEKLFF. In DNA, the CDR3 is TGTGCCAGCACCGTGGGGGACGAAAAACTGTTTTTT.

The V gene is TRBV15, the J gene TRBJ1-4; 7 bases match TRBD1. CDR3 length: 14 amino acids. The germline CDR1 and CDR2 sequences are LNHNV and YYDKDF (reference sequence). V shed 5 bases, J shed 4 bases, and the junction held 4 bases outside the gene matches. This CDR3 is CATSGWDSNEKLFF. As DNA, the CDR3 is TGTGCCACCAGCGGCTGGGACAGTAATGAAAAACTGTTTTTT.

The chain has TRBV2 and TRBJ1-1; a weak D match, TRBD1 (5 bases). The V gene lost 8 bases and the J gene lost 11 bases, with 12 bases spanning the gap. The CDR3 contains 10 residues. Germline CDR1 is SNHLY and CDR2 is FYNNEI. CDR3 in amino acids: CASFGGSAFF. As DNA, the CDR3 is TGTGCCAGCTTCGGGGGTTCGGCTTTCTTT.

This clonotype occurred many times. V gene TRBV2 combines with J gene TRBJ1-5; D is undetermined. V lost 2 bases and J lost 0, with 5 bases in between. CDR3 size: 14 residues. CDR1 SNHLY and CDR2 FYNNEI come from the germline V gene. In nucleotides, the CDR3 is TGTGCCAGCAGTGAACCGTATAGCAATCAGCCCCAGCATTTT. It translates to CASSEPYSNQPQHF.

CDR3 sequence reads: CASSPGPRGMLSGNTIYF. CDR3 nucleotides: TGTGCCAGCAGCCCCGGACCAAGGGGCATGCTCTCTGGAAACACCATATATTTT. The chain recombines TRBV7-2 with TRBJ1-3; possible D gene TRBD1, 5 bases. Between the trimmed V and J ends, which lost 5 bases and 0 bases, there was a span of 20 bases. Germline V CDR1 and CDR2: SGHTA, FQGNSA. CDR3 length: 18 amino acids.

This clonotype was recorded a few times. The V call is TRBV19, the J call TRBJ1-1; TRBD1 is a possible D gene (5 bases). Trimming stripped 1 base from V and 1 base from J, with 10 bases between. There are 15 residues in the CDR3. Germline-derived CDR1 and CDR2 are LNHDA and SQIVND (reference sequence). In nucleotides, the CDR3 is TGTGCCAGTAGTATAGTAAGACAGAGGAACACTGAAGCTTTCTTT. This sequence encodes CASSIVRQRNTEAFF.

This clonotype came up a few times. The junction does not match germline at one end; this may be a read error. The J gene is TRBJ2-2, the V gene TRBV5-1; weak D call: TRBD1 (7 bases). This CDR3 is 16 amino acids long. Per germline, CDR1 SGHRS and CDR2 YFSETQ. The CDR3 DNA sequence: TGTGCCAGCAGCCGAAACGGAGGGGGCATCACCGGGGAGCTGTTTTTT. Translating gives CASSRNGGGITGELFF.

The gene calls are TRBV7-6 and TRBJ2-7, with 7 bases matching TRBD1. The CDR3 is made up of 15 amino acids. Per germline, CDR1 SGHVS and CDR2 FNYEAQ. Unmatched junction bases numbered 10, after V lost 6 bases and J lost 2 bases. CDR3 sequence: CASSFRGTDPYEQYF. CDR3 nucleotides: TGTGCCAGCAGTTTCCGTGGGACAGATCCCTACGAGCAGTACTTC. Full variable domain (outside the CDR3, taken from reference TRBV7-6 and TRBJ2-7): GAGVSQSPRYKVTKRGQDVALRCDPISGHVSLYWYRQALGQGPEFLTYFNYEAQQDKSGLPNDRFSAERPEGSISTLTIQRTEQRDSAMYRCASSFRGTDPYEQYFGPGTRLTVT.

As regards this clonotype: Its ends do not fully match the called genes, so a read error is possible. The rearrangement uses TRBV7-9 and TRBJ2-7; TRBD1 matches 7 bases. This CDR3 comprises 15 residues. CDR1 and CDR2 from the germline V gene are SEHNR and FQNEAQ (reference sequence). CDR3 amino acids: CASSQEGDRQGQQYF. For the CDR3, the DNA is TGCGCCAGCAGCCAAGAAGGGGACAGACAGGGTCAGCAGTACTTC.

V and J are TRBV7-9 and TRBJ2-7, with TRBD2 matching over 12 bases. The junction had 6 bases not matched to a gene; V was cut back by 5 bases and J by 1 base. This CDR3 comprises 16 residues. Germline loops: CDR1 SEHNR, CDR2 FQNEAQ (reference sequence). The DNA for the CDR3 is TGTGCCAGCAGCCATCCTAGCGGGAGGGTATCCTACGAGCAGTACTTC. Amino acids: CASSHPSGRVSYEQYF.

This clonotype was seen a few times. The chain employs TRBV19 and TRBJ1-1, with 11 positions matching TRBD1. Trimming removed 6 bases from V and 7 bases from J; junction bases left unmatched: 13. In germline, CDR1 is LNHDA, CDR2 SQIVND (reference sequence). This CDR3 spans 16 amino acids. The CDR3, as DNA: TGTGCCAGTAGCACAGGACAGGGGGCTTTGGGAAATGAAGCTTTCTTT. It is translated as CASSTGQGALGNEAFF.

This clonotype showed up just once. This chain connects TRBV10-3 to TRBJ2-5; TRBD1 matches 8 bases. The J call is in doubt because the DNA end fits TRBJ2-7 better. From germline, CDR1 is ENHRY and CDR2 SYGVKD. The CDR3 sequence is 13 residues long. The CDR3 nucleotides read TGTGCCATCAGGGACAGACAGGGGTACGAGCAGTACTTC. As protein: CAIRDRQGYEQYF.

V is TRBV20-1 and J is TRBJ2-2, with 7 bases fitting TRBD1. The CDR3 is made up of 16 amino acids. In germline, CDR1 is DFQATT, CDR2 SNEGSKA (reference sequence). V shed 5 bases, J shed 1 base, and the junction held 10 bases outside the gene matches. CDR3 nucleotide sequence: TGCAGTGCTGGTGGACAGGTTAAGGGGAACACCGGGGAGCTGTTTTTT. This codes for CSAGGQVKGNTGELFF.

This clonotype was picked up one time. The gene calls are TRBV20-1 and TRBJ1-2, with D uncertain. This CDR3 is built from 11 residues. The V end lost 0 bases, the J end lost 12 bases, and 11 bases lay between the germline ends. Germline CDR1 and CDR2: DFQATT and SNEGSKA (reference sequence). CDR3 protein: CSARDSSGNTF. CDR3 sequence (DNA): TGCAGTGCTAGAGACTCCTCTGGAAACACCTTC.

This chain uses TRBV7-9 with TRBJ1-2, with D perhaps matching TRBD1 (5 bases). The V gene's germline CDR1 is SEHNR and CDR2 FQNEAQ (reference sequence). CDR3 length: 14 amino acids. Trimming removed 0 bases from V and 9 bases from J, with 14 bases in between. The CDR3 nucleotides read TGTGCCAGCAGCTTAGCCGGGACTAGCGCGAGCTACACCTTC. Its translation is CASSLAGTSASYTF.